These 9 T cell receptor beta chains came from one sample sequenced in a study of T cells in Graves' hyperthyroidism and ophthalmopathy. TCR beta CDR3 region amplification was performed from RNA transcripts. First-round RT-PCR of the TCR CDR3 relied on the HTBI primer set. Each CDR3 protein gets one entry after TCRdb re-called the multiplex PCR reads with MiXCR. The sample carries over 300,000 distinct CDR3 sequences, roughly 13% recorded once. Source material: blood. All receptors come from a woman aged 55-75 years with Graves' hyperthyroidism.

This clonotype was observed many times. The chain couples TRBV2 to TRBJ2-3; TRBD2 is a possible D gene (6 bases). The CDR3 covers 14 residues. CDR1 is SNHLY, CDR2 FYNNEI, per germline. Trimming shortened V by 7 bases and J by 2 bases, and 13 bases separated the two germline ends. CDR3 coding DNA: TGTGCCAGCAAGGAGGGGCGGAACACAGATACGCAGTATTTT. This codes for CASKEGRNTDTQYF.

This clonotype showed up many times. The rearrangement joins TRBV12-3 or TRBV12-4 to TRBJ2-3, with D possibly being TRBD1 or TRBD2 (6 bases each). This CDR3 is built from 15 residues. Trimming left V 6 bases short and J 1 base short, with 14 bases between. CDR3 coding DNA: TGTGCCAGCAGCACACAGGGCGGGGGCACAGATACGCAGTATTTT. As protein: CASSTQGGGTDTQYF.

This clonotype showed up many times. The J gene is TRBJ1-6, the V gene TRBV11-2; 7 positions agree with TRBD1. The CDR3 is 15 residues long. Germline CDR1 is SGHAT and CDR2 is FQNNGV. The V gene end was trimmed by 4 bases and the J gene end by 10 bases; junction bases not matched to a gene: 10. The CDR3, as DNA: TGTGCCAGCAGCTCTCTACAGGGGACGGCCTCACCCCTCCACTTT. Amino acids: CASSSLQGTASPLHF.

This clonotype was detected only a few times. The genes are TRBV9 and TRBJ2-1; D might be TRBD2 (5 bases). The V gene lost 5 bases and the J gene lost 9 bases, with 15 bases spanning the gap. The germline V gene has CDR1 SGDLS and CDR2 YYNGEE. The CDR3 sequence is 13 residues long. The CDR3 coding sequence is TGTGCCAGCAGAAAGGGAGTCGTCGGTGAGCAGTTCTTC. Residues: CASRKGVVGEQFF.

In its sample, this clonotype was seen many times. The chain carries TRBV5-1 and TRBJ2-3; D might be TRBD1 or TRBD2, each matching 6 bases. CDR3 length: 14 residues. CDR1 SGHRS and CDR2 YFSETQ come from the germline V gene. Trimming stripped 0 bases from V and 5 bases from J, with 10 bases between. CDR3 protein: CASSLGGAEDTQYF. In nucleotides, the CDR3 is TGCGCCAGCAGCTTGGGGGGGGCAGAAGATACGCAGTATTTT.

The chain recombines TRBV7-9 with TRBJ1-2; 7 nucleotides match TRBD1. Germline CDR1 and CDR2: SEHNR and FQNEAQ (reference sequence). The CDR3 spans 14 residues. V gave up 7 bases and J gave up 2 bases; unmatched junction bases: 7. The CDR3 sequence is CASTRDSQNYGYTF. Here the CDR3 DNA reads TGTGCCAGCACCCGGGACAGCCAAAACTATGGCTACACCTTC.

This clonotype was recorded at least ten times. The gene calls are TRBV6-1 and TRBJ2-7; 8 bases align to TRBD2. The length of the CDR3 is 15 residues. V was pared by 5 bases and J by 6 bases, with 12 bases of the junction left unmatched. CDR1 and CDR2 from the germline V gene are MNHNS and SASEGT. The CDR3 is CASSTQRGLGAEQYF. The CDR3 DNA reads as TGTGCCAGCAGTACCCAAAGGGGACTAGGGGCCGAGCAGTACTTC.

This clonotype has ten or more counts. The rearrangement uses TRBV10-3 and TRBJ2-3; either TRBD1 or TRBD2 may fit D (5 bases each). The V end lost 5 bases, the J end lost 4 bases, and 13 bases lay between the germline ends. The CDR3 runs 14 residues. Germline V lookup: CDR1 ENHRY, CDR2 SYGVKD. CDR3: CAISPRGFSDTQYF. DNA of the CDR3: TGTGCCATCAGTCCCCGGGGCTTCTCAGATACGCAGTATTTT.

With regard to this clonotype: One junction end does not reproduce the germline sequence, and a read error may be involved. The rearrangement uses TRBV5-1 and TRBJ2-1; the D gene is possibly TRBD2 (6 bases). The CDR3 runs to 17 residues. Germline CDR1 is SGHRS and CDR2 is YFSETQ. As DNA, the CDR3 is TGTGCCAGCAGCATCTCCGCTCCCGCGGGGTCCTACAATGAGCAGTTCTTC. Protein product: CASSISAPAGSYNEQFF.